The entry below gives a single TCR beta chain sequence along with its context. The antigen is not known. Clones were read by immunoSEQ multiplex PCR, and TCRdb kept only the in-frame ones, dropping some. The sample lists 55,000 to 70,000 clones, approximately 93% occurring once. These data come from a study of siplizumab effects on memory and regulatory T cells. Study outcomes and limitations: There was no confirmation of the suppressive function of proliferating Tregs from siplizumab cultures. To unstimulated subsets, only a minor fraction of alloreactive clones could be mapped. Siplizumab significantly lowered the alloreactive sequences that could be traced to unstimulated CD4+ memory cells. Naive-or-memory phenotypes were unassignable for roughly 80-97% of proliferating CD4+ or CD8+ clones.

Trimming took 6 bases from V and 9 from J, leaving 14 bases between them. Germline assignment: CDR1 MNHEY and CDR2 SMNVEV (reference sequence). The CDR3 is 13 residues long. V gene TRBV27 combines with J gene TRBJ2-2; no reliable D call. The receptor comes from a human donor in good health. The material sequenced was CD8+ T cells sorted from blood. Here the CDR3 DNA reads TGTGCCAGCAGCTCCCTAGTGTACTGGGAGCTGTTTTTT. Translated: CASSSLVYWELFF.